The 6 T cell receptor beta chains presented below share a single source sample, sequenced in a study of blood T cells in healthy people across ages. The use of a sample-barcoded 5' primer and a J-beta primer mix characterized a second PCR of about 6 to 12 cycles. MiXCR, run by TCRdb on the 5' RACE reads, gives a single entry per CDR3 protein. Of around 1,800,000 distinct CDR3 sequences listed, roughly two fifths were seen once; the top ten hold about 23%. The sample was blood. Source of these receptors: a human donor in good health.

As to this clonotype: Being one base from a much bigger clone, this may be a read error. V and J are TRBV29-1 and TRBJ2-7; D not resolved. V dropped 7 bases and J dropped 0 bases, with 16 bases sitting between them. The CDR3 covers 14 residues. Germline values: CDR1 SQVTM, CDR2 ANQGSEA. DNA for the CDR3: TGCAGCGCTACAACAGAGTCTGGCTCCTACGAGCAGTACTTC. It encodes CSATTESGSYEQYF.

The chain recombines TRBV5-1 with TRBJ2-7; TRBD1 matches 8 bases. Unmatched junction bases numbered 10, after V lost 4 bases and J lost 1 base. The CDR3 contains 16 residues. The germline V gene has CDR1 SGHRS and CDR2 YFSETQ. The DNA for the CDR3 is TGCGCCAGCAGCCTCAAGGGAACAGGGGGGTCCTACGAGCAGTACTTC. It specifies CASSLKGTGGSYEQYF.

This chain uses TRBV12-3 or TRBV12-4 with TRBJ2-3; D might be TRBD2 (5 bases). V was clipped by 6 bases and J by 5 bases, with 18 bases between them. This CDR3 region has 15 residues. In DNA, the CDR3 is TGTGCCAGCAGACCCGGGGTTGCGGGTGTAGATACGCAGTATTTT. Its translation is CASRPGVAGVDTQYF.

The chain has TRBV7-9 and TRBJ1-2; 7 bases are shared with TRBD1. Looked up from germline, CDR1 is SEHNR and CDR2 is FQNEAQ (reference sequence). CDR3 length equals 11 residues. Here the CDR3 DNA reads TGTGTACAGGGGTCTAACTATGGCTACACCTTC. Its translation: CVQGSNYGYTF.

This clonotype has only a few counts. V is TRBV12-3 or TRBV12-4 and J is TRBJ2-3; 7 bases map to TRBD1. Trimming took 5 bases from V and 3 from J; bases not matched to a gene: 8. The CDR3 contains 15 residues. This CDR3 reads CASSPIGTATDTQYF. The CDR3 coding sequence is TGTGCCAGCAGTCCAATCGGGACAGCTACAGATACGCAGTATTTT.

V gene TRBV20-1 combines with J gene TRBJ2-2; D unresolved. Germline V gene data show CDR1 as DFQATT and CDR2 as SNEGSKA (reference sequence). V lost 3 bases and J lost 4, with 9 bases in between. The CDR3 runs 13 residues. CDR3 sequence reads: CSARPDLTGELFF. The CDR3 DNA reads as TGCAGTGCTAGGCCAGACCTCACCGGGGAGCTGTTTTTT.